This record looks at one T cell receptor (beta chain) sequence and its context. The antigen remains undetermined. Germline loops: CDR1 LNHDA, CDR2 SQIVND (reference sequence). The CDR3 spans 15 residues. V was pared by 8 bases and J by 3 bases, with 8 bases of the junction left unmatched. These data originate in a study of Tregs in tolerant kidney transplant recipients. Measured with immunoSEQ multiplex PCR; TCRdb has only the in-frame clones, and not every one. The repertoire has approximately 260,000 clones, roughly 84% of them found once; the top ten carry approximately 0.69%. Study-wide results and limits: Findings come from small patient numbers and require larger validation. The most relevant donor-specific Treg TCRbeta repertoire apparently came from expansion with activated donor B cells.

CD4+CD25+CD127- Tregs, CD4+CD25- non-Tregs, CD4 and CD8 cells were sorted. This chain joins TRBV19 and TRBJ1-5; TRBD1 aligns across 9 bases. Sequences were obtained from CD4+ T cells from blood. The TCR was taken from a human donor in good health. The CDR3 sequence is CASLRTGGSNQPQHF. As DNA, the CDR3 is TGTGCCAGTTTACGTACAGGGGGCTCCAATCAGCCCCAGCATTTT.